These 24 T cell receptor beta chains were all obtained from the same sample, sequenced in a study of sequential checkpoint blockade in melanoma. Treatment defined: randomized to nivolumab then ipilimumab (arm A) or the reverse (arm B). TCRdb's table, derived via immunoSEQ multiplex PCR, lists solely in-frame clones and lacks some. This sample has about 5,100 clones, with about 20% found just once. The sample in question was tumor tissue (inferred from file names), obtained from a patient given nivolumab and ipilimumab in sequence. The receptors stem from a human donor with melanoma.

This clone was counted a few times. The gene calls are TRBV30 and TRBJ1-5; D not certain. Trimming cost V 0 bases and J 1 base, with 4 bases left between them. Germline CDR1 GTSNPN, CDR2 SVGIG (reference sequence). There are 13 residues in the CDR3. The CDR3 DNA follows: TGTGCCTGGAGTGTATCGAGCAATCAGCCCCAGCATTTT. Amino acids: CAWSVSSNQPQHF.

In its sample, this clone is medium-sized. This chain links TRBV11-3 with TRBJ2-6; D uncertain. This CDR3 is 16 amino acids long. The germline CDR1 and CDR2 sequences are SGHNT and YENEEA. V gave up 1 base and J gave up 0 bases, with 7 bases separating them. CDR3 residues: CASSLGVASGANVLTF. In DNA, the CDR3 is TGTGCCAGCAGCTTAGGGGTGGCCTCTGGGGCCAACGTCCTGACTTTC. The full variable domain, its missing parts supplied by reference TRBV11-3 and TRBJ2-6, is EAGVVQSPRYKIIEKKQPVAFWCNPISGHNTLYWYLQNLGQGPELLIRYENEEAVDDSQLPKDRFSAERLKGVDSTLKIQPAELGDSAVYLCASSLGVASGANVLTFGAGSRLTVL.

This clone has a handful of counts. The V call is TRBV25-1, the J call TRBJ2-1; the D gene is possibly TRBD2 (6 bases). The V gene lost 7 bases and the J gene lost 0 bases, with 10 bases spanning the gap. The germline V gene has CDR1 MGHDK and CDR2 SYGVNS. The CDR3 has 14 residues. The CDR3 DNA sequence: TGTGCCAGCACCAACGGGGGCTCCTACAATGAGCAGTTCTTC. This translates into CASTNGGSYNEQFF.

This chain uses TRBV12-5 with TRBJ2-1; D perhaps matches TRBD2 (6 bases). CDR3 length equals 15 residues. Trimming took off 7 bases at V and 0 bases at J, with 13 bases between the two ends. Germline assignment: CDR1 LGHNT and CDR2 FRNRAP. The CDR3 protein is CASAGGWSSYNEQFF. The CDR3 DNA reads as TGTGCTAGTGCCGGGGGTTGGAGCTCCTACAATGAGCAGTTCTTC.

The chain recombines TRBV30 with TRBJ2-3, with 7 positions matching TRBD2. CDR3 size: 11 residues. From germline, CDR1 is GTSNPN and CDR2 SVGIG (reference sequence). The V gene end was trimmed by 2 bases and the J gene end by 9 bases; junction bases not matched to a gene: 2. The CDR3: CAWSFGGTQYF. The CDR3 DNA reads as TGTGCCTGGAGTTTCGGGGGGACGCAGTATTTT.

In DNA, the CDR3 is TGTGCCAGCTCAACGACAGGTCGGATCAATCAGCCCCAGCATTTT. Translation: CASSTTGRINQPQHF. The rearrangement joins TRBV18 to TRBJ1-5, with D perhaps matching TRBD1 (6 bases). The V gene's germline CDR1 is KGHSH and CDR2 LQKENI. CDR3 length: 15 amino acids. V was pared by 5 bases and J by 3 bases, with 14 bases between.

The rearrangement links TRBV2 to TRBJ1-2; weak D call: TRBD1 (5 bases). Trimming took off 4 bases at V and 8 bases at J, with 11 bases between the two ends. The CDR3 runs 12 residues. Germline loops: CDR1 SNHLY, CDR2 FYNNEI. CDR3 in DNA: TGTGCCAGCAGTGTCGGGGGGATCGGCTACACCTTC. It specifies CASSVGGIGYTF.

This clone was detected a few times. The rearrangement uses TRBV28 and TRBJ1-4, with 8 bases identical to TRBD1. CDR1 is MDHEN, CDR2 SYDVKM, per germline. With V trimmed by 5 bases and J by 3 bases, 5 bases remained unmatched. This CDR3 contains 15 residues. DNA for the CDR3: TGTGCCAGCAGTGACCAGGGGGCGGCTAATGAAAAACTGTTTTTT. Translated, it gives CASSDQGAANEKLFF.

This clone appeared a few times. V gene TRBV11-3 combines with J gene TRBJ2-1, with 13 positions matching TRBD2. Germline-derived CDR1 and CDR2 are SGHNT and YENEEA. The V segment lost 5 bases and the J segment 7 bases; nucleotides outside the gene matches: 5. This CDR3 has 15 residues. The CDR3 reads CASSQLAGGPNEQFF. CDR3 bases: TGTGCCAGCAGCCAACTAGCGGGGGGGCCGAATGAGCAGTTCTTC.

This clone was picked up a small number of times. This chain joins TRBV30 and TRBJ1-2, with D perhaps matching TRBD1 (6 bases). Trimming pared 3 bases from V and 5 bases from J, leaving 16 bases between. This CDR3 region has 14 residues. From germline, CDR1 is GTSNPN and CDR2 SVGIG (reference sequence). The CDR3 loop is CAWRNTGMLYGYTF. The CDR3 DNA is TGTGCCTGGAGAAACACAGGGATGTTGTATGGCTACACCTTC.

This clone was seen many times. The CDR3 is CASSVNQGSDTQYF. DNA for the CDR3: TGTGCCAGCAGCGTAAACCAGGGTTCAGATACGCAGTATTTT. This chain uses TRBV2 with TRBJ2-3; TRBD1 might be the D (5 bases). Germline-derived CDR1 and CDR2 are SNHLY and FYNNEI. CDR3 length: 14 amino acids. V was shortened by 6 bases and J by 4 bases, with 14 bases between the two germline ends. The whole variable domain, filled in from reference TRBV2 and TRBJ2-3, reads EPEVTQTPSHQVTQMGQEVILRCVPISNHLYFYWYRQILGQKVEFLVSFYNNEISEKSEIFDDQFSVERPDGSNFTLKIRSTKLEDSAMYFCASSVNQGSDTQYFGPGTRLTVL.

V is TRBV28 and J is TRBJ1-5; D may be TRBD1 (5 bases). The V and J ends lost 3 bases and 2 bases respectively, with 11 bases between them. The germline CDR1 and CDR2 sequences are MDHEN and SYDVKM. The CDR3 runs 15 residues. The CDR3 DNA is TGTGCCAGCAGTTTTGCCGGGGCCGGCAATCAGCCCCAGCATTTT. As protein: CASSFAGAGNQPQHF.

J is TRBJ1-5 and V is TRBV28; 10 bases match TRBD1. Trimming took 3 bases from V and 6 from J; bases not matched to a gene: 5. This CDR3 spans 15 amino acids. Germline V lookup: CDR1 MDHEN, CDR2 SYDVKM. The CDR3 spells CASSLLGQGFQPQHF. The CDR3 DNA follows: TGTGCCAGCAGTTTGTTGGGACAGGGGTTTCAGCCCCAGCATTTT. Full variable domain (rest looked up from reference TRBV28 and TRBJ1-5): DVKVTQSSRYLVKRTGEKVFLECVQDMDHENMFWYRQDPGLGLRLIYFSYDVKMKEKGDIPEGYSVSREKKERFSLILESASTNQTSMYLCASSLLGQGFQPQHFGDGTRLSIL.

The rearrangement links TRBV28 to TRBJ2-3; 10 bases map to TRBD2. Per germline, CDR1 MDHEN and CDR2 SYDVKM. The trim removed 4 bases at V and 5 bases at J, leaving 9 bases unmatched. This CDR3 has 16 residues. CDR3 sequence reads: CASSSLAGAHQDTQYF. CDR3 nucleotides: TGTGCCAGCAGTTCTCTAGCGGGGGCGCACCAAGATACGCAGTATTTT.

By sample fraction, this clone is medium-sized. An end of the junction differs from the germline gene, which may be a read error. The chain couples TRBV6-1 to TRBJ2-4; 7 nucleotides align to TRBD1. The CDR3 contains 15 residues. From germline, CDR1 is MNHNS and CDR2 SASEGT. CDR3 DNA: TGTGCCAGCAGTGAAGAAGGACAGGACAAAGACATTCAGTACTTC. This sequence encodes CASSEEGQDKDIQYF.

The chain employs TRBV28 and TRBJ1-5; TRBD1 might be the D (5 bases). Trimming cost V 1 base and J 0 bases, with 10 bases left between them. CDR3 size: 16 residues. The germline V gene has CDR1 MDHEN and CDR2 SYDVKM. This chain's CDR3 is CASSLYRTPSNQPQHF. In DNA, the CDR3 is TGTGCCAGCAGTTTATACAGGACCCCTAGCAATCAGCCCCAGCATTTT.

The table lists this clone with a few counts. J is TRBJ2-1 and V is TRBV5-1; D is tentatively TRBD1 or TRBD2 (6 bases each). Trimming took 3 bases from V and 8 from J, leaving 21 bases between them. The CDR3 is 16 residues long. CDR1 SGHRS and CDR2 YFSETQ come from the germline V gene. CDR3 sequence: CASSWGRGIIVDEQFF. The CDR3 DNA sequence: TGCGCCAGCAGCTGGGGGCGGGGTATAATCGTCGATGAGCAGTTCTTC. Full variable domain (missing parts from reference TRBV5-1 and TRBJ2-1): KAGVTQTPRYLIKTRGQQVTLSCSPISGHRSVSWYQQTPGQGLQFLFEYFSETQRNKGNFPGRFSGRQFSNSRSEMNVSTLELGDSALYLCASSWGRGIIVDEQFFGPGTRLTVL.

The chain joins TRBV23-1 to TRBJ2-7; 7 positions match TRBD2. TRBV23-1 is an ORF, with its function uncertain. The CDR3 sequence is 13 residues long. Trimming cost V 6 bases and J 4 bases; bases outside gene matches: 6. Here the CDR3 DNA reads TGCGCCAGCAGCTTACAACTAGCGTACGAGCAGTACTTC. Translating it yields CASSLQLAYEQYF.

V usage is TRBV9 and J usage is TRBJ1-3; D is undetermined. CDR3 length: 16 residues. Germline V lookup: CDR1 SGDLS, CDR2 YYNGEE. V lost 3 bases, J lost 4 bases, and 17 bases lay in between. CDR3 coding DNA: TGTGCCAGCAGCGCGGGTGACGAAGGACGAGGAAACACCATATATTTT. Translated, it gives CASSAGDEGRGNTIYF.

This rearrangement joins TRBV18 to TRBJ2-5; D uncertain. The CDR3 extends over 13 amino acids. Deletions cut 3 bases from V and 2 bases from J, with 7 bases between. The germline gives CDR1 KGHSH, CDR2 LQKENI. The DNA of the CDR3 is TGTGCCAGCTCACCGGCGATACAAGAGACCCAGTACTTC. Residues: CASSPAIQETQYF.

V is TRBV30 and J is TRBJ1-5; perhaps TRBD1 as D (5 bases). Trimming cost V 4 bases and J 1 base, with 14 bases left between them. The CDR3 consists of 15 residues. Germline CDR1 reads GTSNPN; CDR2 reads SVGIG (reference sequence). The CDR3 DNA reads TGTGCCTGGAACCCACGGGGGTCCAGCAATCAGCCCCAGCATTTT. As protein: CAWNPRGSSNQPQHF.

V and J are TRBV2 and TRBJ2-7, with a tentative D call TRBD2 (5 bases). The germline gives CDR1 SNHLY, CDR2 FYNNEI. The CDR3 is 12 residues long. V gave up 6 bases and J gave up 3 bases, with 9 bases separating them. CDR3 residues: CASRRTGYEQYF. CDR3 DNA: TGTGCCAGCAGAAGGACTGGCTACGAGCAGTACTTC.

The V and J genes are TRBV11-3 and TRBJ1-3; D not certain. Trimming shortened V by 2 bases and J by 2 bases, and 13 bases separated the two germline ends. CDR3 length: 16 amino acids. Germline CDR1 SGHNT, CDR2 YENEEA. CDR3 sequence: CASSLLLAATGNTIYF. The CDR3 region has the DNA TGTGCCAGCAGCTTACTCTTGGCAGCGACTGGAAACACCATATATTTT.

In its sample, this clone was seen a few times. CDR3 sequence (DNA): TGTGCCAGCAGTTCACATCCTGCAGGCTCGCCTCTATATGGCTACACCTTC. It is translated as CASSSHPAGSPLYGYTF. The V and J genes are TRBV28 and TRBJ1-2; D not certain. CDR1 MDHEN and CDR2 SYDVKM come from the germline V gene. Trimming stripped 4 bases from V and 5 bases from J, with 23 bases between. The CDR3 consists of 17 residues.